These 21 T cell receptor beta chains were sequenced from one sample in a study of blood T cell repertoires in COVID-19. Assay: immunoSEQ multiplex PCR; the TCRdb copy retains only in-frame clones and omits some. Here the sample spans 250,000 to 300,000 clones, 84% being singletons. Sequencing input: PBMCs or T cells enriched from blood (not recorded which). The receptors were sampled from a man aged 25-40 years with acute COVID-19.

The V and J genes are TRBV19 and TRBJ2-3, with D perhaps matching TRBD1 (6 bases). Between the trimmed V and J ends, which lost 6 bases and 0 bases, there was a span of 10 bases. The CDR3 spans 14 residues. CDR1 LNHDA and CDR2 SQIVND come from the germline V gene (reference sequence). CDR3 DNA sequence: TGTGCCAGTAGGATGGACAGCAGCACAGATACGCAGTATTTT. Translation gives CASRMDSSTDTQYF.

This sequence joins TRBV19 and TRBJ2-3; 8 nucleotides match TRBD1. This CDR3 is 15 amino acids long. V lost 5 bases to trimming and J lost 6 bases; unmatched junction nucleotides: 10. From germline, CDR1 is LNHDA and CDR2 SQIVND (reference sequence). The CDR3 sequence: CASSASRGPGDTQYF. CDR3 sequence (DNA): TGTGCCAGTAGTGCCTCCAGGGGGCCGGGGGATACGCAGTATTTT.

V gene TRBV6-4 combines with J gene TRBJ2-7; weak D call: TRBD2 (6 bases). V was pared by 3 bases and J by 4 bases, with 25 bases between. This CDR3 spans 18 amino acids. Per the germline V gene, CDR1 is MRHNA and CDR2 is SNTAGT. CDR3 residues: CASSEDSKRESHLYEQYV. CDR3 nucleotide sequence: TGTGCCAGCAGTGAGGACTCGAAACGGGAGAGCCACCTATACGAGCAGTACGTC.

This clone came up once. The rearrangement uses TRBV6-2 or TRBV6-3 and TRBJ2-5; 12 nucleotides align to TRBD2. The CDR3 is 14 residues long. With V trimmed by 4 bases and J by 4 bases, 1 base remained unmatched. The germline CDR1 and CDR2 sequences are MNHEY and SVGEGT. The CDR3 is CASSSGLAGETQYF. The CDR3 DNA reads as TGTGCCAGCAGTTCGGGACTAGCGGGAGAGACCCAGTACTTC.

This clone was picked up a small number of times. The J gene is TRBJ1-4, the V gene TRBV30; D is uncertain. CDR1 and CDR2 from the germline V gene are GTSNPN and SVGIG (reference sequence). The length of the CDR3 is 12 residues. V dropped 6 bases and J dropped 6 bases, with 11 bases sitting between them. Here the CDR3 DNA reads TGTGCCTGCCAAAACCGGGATGAAAAACTGTTTTTT. Protein product: CACQNRDEKLFF.

The chain carries TRBV7-8 and TRBJ2-3; D possibly corresponds to TRBD2 (5 bases). The CDR3 is made up of 13 amino acids. Germline V gene sequence: CDR1 SGHVS, CDR2 FQNEAQ. Trimming stripped 5 bases from V and 5 bases from J, with 11 bases between. The DNA for the CDR3 is TGTGCCAGCAGCCCCCGTCGGGGAGATACGCAGTATTTT. This codes for CASSPRRGDTQYF.

The chain uses TRBV18 and TRBJ2-4; perhaps TRBD1 as D (6 bases). Germline V gene sequence: CDR1 KGHSH, CDR2 LQKENI. The germline V and J ends were trimmed by 2 bases and 0 bases, with 20 bases remaining between them. CDR3 length: 19 amino acids. The CDR3 DNA is TGTGCCAGCTCACCAAACAGGGAACAGGACTTTTTAGCCAAAAACATTCAGTACTTC. This gives the protein CASSPNREQDFLAKNIQYF.

This clone was counted once. The V and J genes are TRBV5-1 and TRBJ1-3, with 7 bases that match TRBD1. The V segment lost 4 bases and the J segment 0 bases; nucleotides outside the gene matches: 4. The CDR3 extends over 15 amino acids. Germline V lookup: CDR1 SGHRS, CDR2 YFSETQ. The CDR3 nucleotides read TGCGCCAGCAGCCCCCGGGACAGCTCTGGAAACACCATATATTTT. Its translation: CASSPRDSSGNTIYF.

V gene TRBV21-1 combines with J gene TRBJ2-7; TRBD1, the table's D call, lacks a check against the DNA. TRBV21-1 counts as a pseudogene. CDR3 size: 15 residues. The CDR3 DNA reads as TGTGCCAGCAGCAAAGGGACAGGGTTCTCCTACGAGCAGTACGTC. It codes for CASSKGTGFSYEQYV.

J is TRBJ2-7 and V is TRBV6-5; the D gene is possibly TRBD1 (6 bases). The germline CDR1 and CDR2 sequences are MNHEY and SVGAGI. CDR3 size: 14 residues. V lost 6 bases and J lost 1, with 13 bases in between. CDR3 loop: CASRAGEGSYEQYV. CDR3 nucleotides: TGTGCCAGCAGAGCAGGGGAAGGATCCTACGAGCAGTACGTC.

The genes are TRBV19 and TRBJ1-6, with 7 positions matching TRBD1. Germline V gene lookup returns CDR1 LNHDA and CDR2 SQIVND (reference sequence). V lost 7 bases and J lost 9; bases outside the gene matches: 9. CDR3 length equals 14 residues. The CDR3 nucleotides are TGTGCCAGTACCCCGACAGGGCAGAGTTCACCCCTCCACTTT. This codes for CASTPTGQSSPLHF. Drawing the rest from reference TRBV19 and TRBJ1-6, the complete variable domain is DGGITQSPKYLFRKEGQNVTLSCEQNLNHDAMYWYRQDPGQGLRLIYYSQIVNDFQKGDIAEGYSVSREKKESFPLTVTSAQKNPTAFYLCASTPTGQSSPLHFGNGTRLTVT.

This clone showed up just once. The chain has TRBV6-5 and TRBJ1-2; 8 bases fit TRBD1. This CDR3 comprises 11 residues. Germline V gene lookup returns CDR1 MNHEY and CDR2 SVGAGI. V was pared by 6 bases and J by 13 bases, with 7 bases of the junction left unmatched. CDR3 coding DNA: TGTGCCAGCAGCTCCGGGACAGGCGCCACCTTC. It encodes CASSSGTGATF.

This chain links TRBV19 with TRBJ1-5; 9 bases fit TRBD1. This CDR3 spans 16 amino acids. The germline CDR1 and CDR2 sequences are LNHDA and SQIVND (reference sequence). Germline trimming cut 6 bases from V and 2 bases from J; bases unmatched to any gene: 8. The CDR3 DNA sequence: TGTGCCAGTAGCTTAGCGGACAGGGGTCGCAATCAGCCCCAGCATTTT. Encoded protein: CASSLADRGRNQPQHF.

This clone was seen more than once but under ten times. The chain joins TRBV6-5 to TRBJ1-5; no reliable D call. This CDR3 comprises 15 residues. With 2 bases removed from V and 2 bases from J, the gap between germline ends came to 10 bases. From germline, CDR1 is MNHEY and CDR2 SVGAGI. CDR3 sequence reads: CASSYRSAGNQPQHF. The CDR3 bases are TGTGCCAGCAGTTACAGATCGGCGGGCAATCAGCCCCAGCATTTT.

The CDR3 spells CASRPGTSGGRDIQYF. Written as DNA, the CDR3 is TGTGCCAGCAGACCCGGGACTAGCGGGGGGAGGGACATTCAGTACTTC. The chain joins TRBV28 to TRBJ2-4; TRBD2 matches at 15 bases. Germline CDR1 MDHEN, CDR2 SYDVKM. V lost 6 bases and J lost 8; bases outside the gene matches: 8. The CDR3 covers 16 residues.

This chain links TRBV9 with TRBJ2-2; 10 positions agree with TRBD2. Germline lookup yields CDR1 SGDLS and CDR2 YYNGEE. This CDR3 has 15 residues. V trimming: 2 bases; J trimming: 5 bases; junction bases outside the gene matches: 3. The CDR3 is CASSVGSGGTGELFF. The DNA for the CDR3 is TGTGCCAGCAGCGTGGGTAGCGGGGGGACCGGGGAGCTGTTTTTT.

This chain links TRBV28 with TRBJ2-2; TRBD2 aligns across 7 bases. V lost 3 bases to trimming and J lost 6 bases; unmatched junction nucleotides: 16. In germline, CDR1 is MDHEN, CDR2 SYDVKM. This CDR3 is 18 amino acids long. As DNA, the CDR3 is TGTGCCAGCAGTTTGGGGGGTGCCGGGACTGGGAGGGCCGGGGAGCTGTTTTTT. It yields the protein CASSLGGAGTGRAGELFF.

This clone showed up just once. This chain links TRBV13 with TRBJ1-2, with no clear D. Germline CDR1 PRHDT, CDR2 FYEKMQ (reference sequence). This CDR3 comprises 14 residues. Trimming pared 2 bases from V and 8 bases from J, leaving 15 bases between. The CDR3 reads CASSLNLELRGYTF. The CDR3 DNA reads TGTGCCAGCAGCTTAAATCTAGAGTTACGGGGCTACACCTTC.

The chain recombines TRBV24-1 with TRBJ2-5, with a tentative D call TRBD1 (6 bases). Germline V gene data show CDR1 as KGHDR and CDR2 as SFDVKD. The CDR3 covers 14 residues. Trimming removed 5 bases from V and 1 base from J, with 10 bases in between. The CDR3 bases are TGTGCCACCAGTGCTGGACAGATCCAAGAGACCCAGTACTTC. Encoded protein: CATSAGQIQETQYF.

With regard to this clone: Germline and junction disagree at one end, which may indicate a read error. J is TRBJ2-1 and V is TRBV5-1; 7 bases map to TRBD1. The germline V gene has CDR1 SGHRS and CDR2 YFSETQ. This CDR3 is 14 amino acids long. CDR3 loop: CASSQGQTYNEQFF. The CDR3 coding sequence is TGTGCCAGCAGTCAGGGACAGACGTACAATGAGCAGTTCTTC.

To note about this clone: Other nucleotide sequences in the sample specify the same CDR3. This chain connects TRBV24-1 to TRBJ1-5, with 8 bases lining up with TRBD1. The length of the CDR3 is 15 residues. Germline CDR1 and CDR2: KGHDR and SFDVKD. V trimming: 4 bases; J trimming: 7 bases; junction bases outside the gene matches: 8. CDR3 loop: CATSDPGQGGQPQHF. In nucleotides, the CDR3 is TGTGCCACCAGTGACCCCGGACAGGGTGGACAGCCCCAGCATTTT.